These T cell receptor beta chains were read from a single sample in a study of T cells after yellow fever vaccination. MiXCR, run by TCRdb on the 5' RACE reads, gives a single entry per CDR3 protein. The data show tens of thousands of distinct CDR3 sequences, more than 6.5% seen once. The source was PBMCs, either bulk or a sorted T-cell subset (CD4+, CD8+, memory, or dextramer-sorted; not recorded which), collected on the day of the first yellow fever vaccination. These TCRs come from a man aged 18 to 29 who received the YFV17D yellow fever vaccine. CDR3s leave out the opening cysteine and the closing phenylalanine or tryptophan. Fields, in order: J gene, V gene, clone size, CDR3 protein. Not all rows give a size; the values are once, few, many and, for expanded clones, a class.

>TRBJ1-1|TRBV5-6|many
ASSSRVAGLNTEAF
>TRBJ2-1|TRBV24-1|NA
ATSDRHRGNNEQF
>TRBJ1-2|TRBV12-3/TRBV12-4|many
ASTLTPLWGGYT
>TRBJ1-3|TRBV19|few
AIPTGDGGTIY
>TRBJ2-7|TRBV18|many
ASSPWDGSYEQY
>TRBJ2-1|TRBV7-2|many
ASSPPGLAGNEQF
>TRBJ2-7|TRBV7-9|many
ASSAGDIGGYEQY
>TRBJ2-3|TRBV14|medium-sized
ASSQDVQGDTQY
>TRBJ1-6|TRBV7-2|many
ASSFPLAPLH
>TRBJ2-1|TRBV6-4|NA
ASSDGLENNEQF
>TRBJ2-2|TRBV11-2|many
ASSSILTGELF
>TRBJ2-5|TRBV29-1|many
SVVETVETQY
>TRBJ1-1|TRBV7-2|many
ASSLVGWDTEAF
>TRBJ1-1|TRBV11-2|many
ASSSDGNTEAF
>TRBJ2-5|TRBV5-1|many
ASSLQGGGETQY
>TRBJ2-2|TRBV12-3/TRBV12-4|many
ASSRAGELF
>TRBJ2-1|TRBV12-3/TRBV12-4|few
ASSLPQGRNEQF
>TRBJ2-2|TRBV6-1|many
ASSEGMGANTGELF
>TRBJ2-2|TRBV2|many
ASIKGANAGELF
>TRBJ1-2|TRBV20-1|many
SARAGGEAYGYT
>TRBJ1-1|TRBV4-1|many
ASSQDQVQPMNTEAF
>TRBJ2-3|TRBV13|many
ASSRRGTDTQY
>TRBJ1-1|TRBV3-1|many
ASSPGGRGNTEAF
>TRBJ2-1|TRBV9|many
ASSVRGGGHPKSSYNEQF
>TRBJ2-2|TRBV12-3/TRBV12-4|many
ASRLNTGELF
>TRBJ2-7|TRBV20-1|many
SAREGASVNEQY
>TRBJ1-1|TRBV5-4|NA
ASSPTADTEAF
>TRBJ2-7|TRBV4-2|many
ASSPEDGGPYEQY
>TRBJ1-1|TRBV7-2|many
ASSSQGDTEAF
>TRBJ1-1|TRBV7-9|NA
ASPTWGQGYTEAF
>TRBJ2-1|TRBV10-3|many
AISELERGGRREQF
>TRBJ2-5|TRBV30|many
AWAVVGEGTQY
>TRBJ2-5|TRBV5-1|many
ASSRNQETQY
>TRBJ2-5|TRBV24-1|many
ATSEPWDQETQY
>TRBJ1-5|TRBV28|few
ASSFLGARNQPQH
>TRBJ2-7|TRBV10-1|many
ASSPRGPPYEQY
>TRBJ1-2|TRBV6-4|many
ASSRRDRSYGYT
>TRBJ1-5|TRBV20-1|NA
SAMPGLSNQPQH
>TRBJ2-1|TRBV19|many
ASSIGTGAYNEQF
>TRBJ2-2|TRBV4-2|many
ASSPGSSGAVGELF
>TRBJ1-2|TRBV5-6|many
ASSREGNYGYT
>TRBJ2-2|TRBV2|many
ASSEGKNTGELF
>TRBJ2-3|TRBV10-2|many
ASSAIDTQY
>TRBJ1-6|TRBV5-5|NA
AISSGLLCQGNSPLH
>TRBJ1-1|TRBV7-6|many
ASSLPPTANTEAF
>TRBJ2-3|TRBV5-4|NA
ASSALDRAVGTDTQY
>TRBJ1-2|TRBV7-2|NA
ASKREPGESYGYT
>TRBJ1-4|TRBV12-3/TRBV12-4|NA
ASTSSGGMSANEKLF
>TRBJ1-1|TRBV6-5|NA
ASTFGMNTEAF
>TRBJ2-2|TRBV12-3/TRBV12-4|many
ASSFRGPGELF
>TRBJ2-5|TRBV4-2|few
ASSQDLAGGHQETQY
>TRBJ2-3|TRBV20-1|few
SAEAGASDTQY
>TRBJ2-7|TRBV12-3/TRBV12-4|NA
ASRRGTGGSYEQY
>TRBJ2-7|TRBV5-4|NA
ASSLDRSTYEQY
>TRBJ2-3|TRBV7-2|few
ASSSGGAGVPDTQY
>TRBJ2-2|TRBV6-2/TRBV6-3|many
ASSVLSYSTGELF
>TRBJ2-5|TRBV20-1|many
SARGGGQIQETQY
>TRBJ1-2|TRBV30|many
AWSVQSYGYT
>TRBJ2-5|TRBV5-1|many
ASSPPAAGGPGETQY